A single T cell receptor beta chain is shown here with its context. The entry originates in a study of blood T cell repertoires in COVID-19. Study as a whole: Acute-phase and convalescent COVID-19 samples originated in the United States, Italy and Spain. PBMCs, B-cell-depleted T cells, or T cells were the source of the cDNA or gDNA that made up the material.

Germline CDR1 is SGHNT and CDR2 is YYREEE (reference sequence). There are 15 residues in the CDR3. The V gene end was trimmed by 0 bases and the J gene end by 2 bases; junction bases not matched to a gene: 1. The protocol was immunoSEQ multiplex PCR, while the TCRdb copy is restricted to in-frame clones and leaves out a portion. Of about 70,000 clones listed, roughly 86% were seen once; the top ten hold 0.83%. Sequenced material: peripheral blood. The chain carries TRBV5-4 and TRBJ2-7; 11 positions agree with TRBD2. The source is a woman aged 70-85 years with acute or convalescent COVID-19. The CDR3 protein is CASSLGLAGTYEQYF. CDR3 nucleotide sequence: TGTGCCAGCAGCTTGGGACTAGCGGGGACCTACGAGCAGTACTTC. Together with reference TRBV5-4 and TRBJ2-7, the CDR3 gives the full variable domain: ETGVTQSPTHLIKTRGQQVTLRCSSQSGHNTVSWYQQALGQGPQFIFQYYREEENGRGNFPPRFSGLQFPNYSSELNVNALELDDSALYLCASSLGLAGTYEQYFGPGTRLTVT.